The 18 T cell receptor beta chains below were found in one sample sequenced in a study of technical replicates of blood from a few donors. Clones were sequenced by immunoSEQ multiplex PCR, and TCRdb holds only the in-frame ones, with some missing. This table has 87,000 or so clones, about 95% appearing once. Sample: T cells isolated from PBMCs. These receptors were obtained from a human donor in good health.

The chain combines TRBV30 with TRBJ1-5, with D hard to call. The CDR3 contains 12 residues. Germline values: CDR1 GTSNPN, CDR2 SVGIG (reference sequence). Trimming took off 1 base at V and 9 bases at J, with 10 bases between the two ends. The CDR3 here is CAWSDSLLPQHF. As DNA, the CDR3 is TGTGCCTGGAGTGATTCCCTGTTGCCCCAGCATTTT.

The chain carries TRBV9 and TRBJ2-7; D might be TRBD2 (5 bases). The CDR3 runs to 13 residues. V was shortened by 5 bases and J by 0 bases, with 9 bases between the two germline ends. CDR1 and CDR2 (germline): SGDLS, YYNGEE. For the CDR3, the DNA is TGTGCCAGCAGTAGCGAGAGCTCCTACGAGCAGTACTTC. Encoded protein: CASSSESSYEQYF.

A single count supports this clone. The J gene is TRBJ1-2, the V gene TRBV2; 7 bases match TRBD1. Germline lookup yields CDR1 SNHLY and CDR2 FYNNEI. V lost 5 bases, J lost 0 bases, and 12 bases stayed unmatched. This CDR3 has 17 amino acids. In DNA, the CDR3 is TGTGCCAGCAGTTCAACAGGGGATATGTACTCTAACTATGGCTACACCTTC. Amino acids: CASSSTGDMYSNYGYTF.

The V and J genes are TRBV28 and TRBJ2-5; D is possibly TRBD1 (5 bases). The CDR3 length is 15 residues. V lost 3 bases and J 1 base, leaving 12 bases between the germline ends. Germline assignment: CDR1 MDHEN and CDR2 SYDVKM. The CDR3 sequence is CASSFLPGIQETQYF. CDR3 DNA: TGTGCCAGCAGTTTTCTGCCAGGGATCCAAGAGACCCAGTACTTC.

The chain carries TRBV28 and TRBJ2-1; D is perhaps TRBD2 (6 bases). V dropped 3 bases and J dropped 4 bases, with 16 bases sitting between them. The CDR3 is 16 residues long. CDR1 is MDHEN, CDR2 SYDVKM, per germline. The DNA of the CDR3 is TGTGCCAGCAGTTTCGGGCGGCGGGACGGGTACAATGAGCAGTTCTTC. This encodes CASSFGRRDGYNEQFF.

This chain links TRBV12-5 with TRBJ1-1, with D possibly TRBD1 on 5 matching bases. V lost 6 bases and J 4 bases, leaving 15 bases between the germline ends. The germline gives CDR1 LGHNT, CDR2 FRNRAP. The CDR3 runs to 14 residues. CDR3 in DNA: TGTGCTAGTGGCCAGGGAGGATTGATCACTGAAGCTTTCTTT. Encoded protein: CASGQGGLITEAFF.

The chain employs TRBV4-1 and TRBJ2-7; D call uncertain. Germline CDR1 reads MGHRA; CDR2 reads YSYEKL. The V gene lost 3 bases and the J gene lost 3 bases, with 12 bases spanning the gap. CDR3 size: 14 residues. The CDR3 reads CASSHPRRLYEQYF. The DNA of the CDR3 is TGCGCCAGCAGCCATCCTCGGCGGCTCTACGAGCAGTACTTC.

The chain recombines TRBV7-9 with TRBJ2-7, with D possibly matching TRBD2 (6 bases). Trimming cost V 6 bases and J 3 bases, with 24 bases left between them. CDR1 SEHNR and CDR2 FQNEAQ come from the germline V gene (reference sequence). The CDR3 is 17 residues long. CDR3 loop: CASSGSLLGLKGYEQYF. In nucleotides, the CDR3 is TGTGCCAGCAGTGGCAGTCTTCTAGGACTAAAGGGCTACGAGCAGTACTTC.

The CDR3 here is CASSPMPGTDTQYF. CDR3 sequence (DNA): TGTGCCAGCAGCCCCATGCCGGGCACAGATACGCAGTATTTT. This rearrangement joins TRBV11-3 to TRBJ2-3; D gene ambiguous. With 5 bases removed from V and 1 base from J, the gap between germline ends came to 10 bases. Germline V lookup: CDR1 SGHNT, CDR2 YENEEA. The CDR3 has 14 amino acids.

The J gene is TRBJ2-7, the V gene TRBV13, with D perhaps TRBD2 (5 bases). CDR1 PRHDT and CDR2 FYEKMQ come from the germline V gene (reference sequence). Trimming took 3 bases from V and 6 from J, leaving 9 bases between them. The CDR3 is 12 residues long. The CDR3 loop is CASSLPGSEQYF. CDR3 nucleotide sequence: TGTGCCAGCAGCTTGCCTGGGAGCGAGCAGTACTTC.

This clone was seen a handful of times. The chain has TRBV19 and TRBJ1-5; D unclear. CDR3 size: 14 residues. V was cut by 6 bases and J by 3 bases, with 12 bases left in between. CDR1 and CDR2 (germline): LNHDA, SQIVND (reference sequence). Here the CDR3 reads CASSRSRSNQPQHF. CDR3 DNA: TGTGCCAGTAGCCGAAGTAGATCCAATCAGCCCCAGCATTTT.

This chain uses TRBV6-5 with TRBJ1-2, with 7 bases lining up with TRBD1. Germline V gene sequence: CDR1 MNHEY, CDR2 SVGAGI. V was clipped by 6 bases and J by 5 bases; unmatched bases: 12. CDR3 length equals 15 residues. In DNA form, the CDR3 reads TGTGCCAGCAGAGAAACCGGGACAGCGGCTTATGGCTACACCTTC. This translates into CASRETGTAAYGYTF.

A single count supports this clone. The chain has TRBV11-1 and TRBJ2-1; the D gene is possibly TRBD1 (5 bases). V lost 2 bases and J lost 2, with 10 bases in between. CDR1 and CDR2 (germline): SGHAT, FQDESV (reference sequence). The CDR3 runs 15 residues. DNA for the CDR3: TGTGCCAGCAGCTTAACGCAGGGTCCCTACAATGAGCAGTTCTTC. This codes for CASSLTQGPYNEQFF. Variable domain in full (rest from reference TRBV11-1 and TRBJ2-1): EAEVAQSPRYKITEKSQAVAFWCDPISGHATLYWYRQILGQGPELLVQFQDESVVDDSQLPKDRFSAERLKGVDSTLKIQPAELGDSAMYLCASSLTQGPYNEQFFGPGTRLTVL.

The genes are TRBV18 and TRBJ2-3, with 7 bases aligning to TRBD1. The junction had 8 bases not matched to a gene; V was cut back by 3 bases and J by 2 bases. Germline CDR1 and CDR2: KGHSH and LQKENI. The CDR3 runs 16 residues. CDR3 in DNA: TGTGCCAGCTCACCGGGGACAGCCCTCTCCACAGATACGCAGTATTTT. Translation gives CASSPGTALSTDTQYF.

V is TRBV6-7 and J is TRBJ2-1, with 15 bases identical to TRBD2. TRBV6-7 is recorded as an ORF, its role being uncertain. The CDR3 covers 15 residues. J was trimmed by 8 bases and V by 6 bases; bases with no gene match: 5. DNA of the CDR3: TGTGCCAGCAGGCACGGACTAGCGGGAGGGGATGAGCAGTTCTTC. Protein sequence: CASRHGLAGGDEQFF.

The V call is TRBV21-1, the J call TRBJ1-3; the table's D call TRBD1 went unverified against the DNA. TRBV21-1 is given as a pseudogene. This CDR3 is built from 17 residues. The CDR3 DNA follows: TGTGCCAGCAGCAAAGGGGCAGAACCCTTCTCTGGAAACACCATATATTTT. It codes for CASSKGAEPFSGNTIYF.

This chain links TRBV7-9 with TRBJ2-7; TRBD2 might be the D (6 bases). This CDR3 has 16 amino acids. The V and J ends lost 0 bases and 1 base respectively, with 13 bases between them. From germline, CDR1 is SEHNR and CDR2 FQNEAQ (reference sequence). The CDR3 coding sequence is TGTGCCAGCAGCTTAGCGCTTGGGGGGAAGTCCTACGAGCAGTACTTC. Translating gives CASSLALGGKSYEQYF.

The chain has TRBV4-2 and TRBJ2-7, with 7 bases that match TRBD2. CDR3 size: 15 residues. The germline gives CDR1 LGHNA, CDR2 YNFKEQ. V shed 4 bases, J shed 3 bases, and the junction held 9 bases outside the gene matches. CDR3 bases: TGTGCCAGCAGCCCAGAGAGACTAGCTGACTACGAGCAGTACTTC. Its translation is CASSPERLADYEQYF.